This TCR beta chain was profiled in a study of blood T cells in healthy people across ages. The V end lost 0 bases, the J end lost 8 bases, and 10 bases lay between the germline ends. Germline V gene lookup returns CDR1 SGHDN and CDR2 FVKESK. The CDR3 is made up of 13 amino acids. Alongside a J-beta primer mix, a sample-barcoded 5' primer served in a second PCR lasting roughly 7 to 12 cycles. TCRdb ran MiXCR on the 5' RACE reads and lists one entry per CDR3 protein. The sample contains 750,000 to 950,000 distinct CDR3 sequences, approximately 32% of which appear only once. These data were also filed under a second study, of T cells of mothers and their children. That publication notes: Compared with unrelated pairs, related mother-child pairs had slightly higher, non-significant overlap.

The clonotype originates from a woman in her 40s in good health. The V and J genes are TRBV14 and TRBJ1-2; D gene unclear. The sequencing sample was made of blood. Here the CDR3 reads CASSQDITGGYTF. The CDR3 DNA reads TGTGCCAGCAGCCAAGACATCACGGGGGGCTACACCTTC.